This T cell receptor beta chain derives from a study of T-cell memory formation after mild COVID-19. In the study overall: Clusters were largely donor specific. General study findings and limits: Memory from before infection featured some responding clones, which suggests cross-reactive memory joined. Clones shrinking from day 15 to 85 showed even CD4/CD8 mixes; later expanders tilted CD4+.

Amplification by 5'RACE using constant-segment primers produced TCR alpha and TCR beta cDNA libraries that carried sample barcodes and UMIs. TCRdb redid the calling of the 5' RACE reads with MiXCR, one entry per CDR3 protein. Of approximately 190,000 distinct CDR3 sequences in the sample, approximately 20% were seen once. This clonotype was seen a handful of times. Its antigen is undetermined. The sample comprised PBMCs or a T cell subset sorted from them (not recorded which). This receptor was identified in an adult woman who had mild COVID-19 (a few samples of this study predate the infection). Cell type and time point are not known.

DNA for the CDR3: TGTGCCAGCAGCCGCAGACATTCAGGGATTTCCTACGAGCAGTACTTC. This encodes CASSRRHSGISYEQYF. This chain connects TRBV21-1 to TRBJ2-7; TRBD1 is the table's D call and was not checked against the DNA. TRBV21-1 is annotated as a pseudogene. This CDR3 region has 16 residues.